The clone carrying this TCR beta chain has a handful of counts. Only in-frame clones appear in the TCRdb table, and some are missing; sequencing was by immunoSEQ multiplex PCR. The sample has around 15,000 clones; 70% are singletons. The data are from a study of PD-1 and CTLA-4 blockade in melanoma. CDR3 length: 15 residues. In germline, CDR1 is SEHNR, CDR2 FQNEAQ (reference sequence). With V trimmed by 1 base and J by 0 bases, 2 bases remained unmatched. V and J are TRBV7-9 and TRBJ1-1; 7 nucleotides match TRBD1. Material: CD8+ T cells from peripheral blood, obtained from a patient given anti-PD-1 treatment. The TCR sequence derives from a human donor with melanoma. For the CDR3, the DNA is TGTGCCAGCAGCTTAGGGGGACAGATGAACACTGAAGCTTTCTTT. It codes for CASSLGGQMNTEAFF.